These 2 T cell receptor beta chains came from one sample sequenced in a study of blood T cell repertoires in COVID-19. Only in-frame clones appear in the TCRdb table, and some are missing; sequencing was by immunoSEQ multiplex PCR. The sample includes about 200,000 clones, roughly 80% of them seen just once. The sequencing sample was made of peripheral blood. These receptors originate from an elderly woman with COVID-19, enrolled during active disease.

This chain links TRBV6-5 with TRBJ2-2, with TRBD2 identical over 8 bases. CDR3 size: 15 residues. Trimming removed 10 bases from V and 5 bases from J; junction bases left unmatched: 12. Germline CDR1 is MNHEY and CDR2 is SVGAGI. This CDR3 reads CATSRGGSGTGELFF. CDR3 sequence (DNA): TGTGCCACTTCCCGGGGGGGGTCAGGGACCGGGGAGCTGTTTTTT.

The chain employs TRBV7-8 and TRBJ2-1, with 9 bases identical to TRBD1. Germline V gives CDR1 SGHVS, CDR2 FQNEAQ. The CDR3 sequence is 15 residues long. Trimming removed 4 bases from V and 7 bases from J; junction bases left unmatched: 8. CDR3 sequence: CASSYWTGVWNEQFF. CDR3 coding DNA: TGTGCCAGCAGCTACTGGACAGGGGTTTGGAATGAGCAGTTCTTC.